Below, 8 T cell receptor beta chains from the same sample are listed, as sequenced in a study of CD8 T cell repertoires and HIV-1 epitope variants (dated by TCRdb to the early 2020s). Their antigens remain unidentified. The library was built by means of the immunoSEQ multiplex PCR assay. In TCRdb, the immuneACCESS table is reduced to in-frame sequences with V and J assigned. These tables do not hold every clone; where another copy was compared, an unresolved V gene accounts for under half, and the others remain unexplained. Here the sample has around 5,200 clones; roughly 60% occur a single time. The ten largest clones capture about 40% of the sample. Source material: cultured CD8+ T cells derived from PBMCs. These receptors came from a male donor with HIV.

V and J are TRBV18 and TRBJ2-1; TRBD2 agrees at 12 bases. The junction had 5 bases not matched to a gene; V was cut back by 6 bases and J by 5 bases. CDR1 KGHSH and CDR2 LQKENI come from the germline V gene. The CDR3 extends over 15 amino acids. The CDR3 here is CASSLAGGPDNEQFF. CDR3 coding DNA: TGTGCCAGCTCGCTAGCGGGGGGGCCGGACAATGAGCAGTTCTTC.

This clone was recorded a few times. The chain combines TRBV19 with TRBJ2-1; 7 nucleotides agree with TRBD1. V trimming: 3 bases; J trimming: 4 bases; junction bases outside the gene matches: 12. The germline CDR1 and CDR2 sequences are LNHDA and SQIVND (reference sequence). The CDR3 extends over 17 amino acids. The CDR3 is CASSISPTGTVYNEQFF. CDR3 bases: TGTGCCAGTAGTATTTCTCCCACCGGGACAGTATACAATGAGCAGTTCTTC.

The CDR3 DNA reads TGTGCCAGCAGTTACTCCTTCTCTGGGGCCAACGTCCTGACTTTC. Encoded protein: CASSYSFSGANVLTF. This chain uses TRBV6-5 with TRBJ2-6; D not certain. The CDR3 contains 15 residues. Between the trimmed V and J ends, which lost 0 bases and 0 bases, there was a span of 3 bases. Germline CDR1 and CDR2: MNHEY and SVGAGI.

The table lists this clone with a few counts. This chain connects TRBV18 to TRBJ2-7, with D possibly TRBD1 on 6 matching bases. V lost 1 base to trimming and J lost 2 bases, with 15 bases between them. The CDR3 spans 16 residues. CDR1 is KGHSH, CDR2 LQKENI, per germline. The CDR3 DNA reads as TGTGCCAGCTCACCACAGTTTGGGCAGGGGCCCTACGAGCAGTACTTC. Amino acids: CASSPQFGQGPYEQYF.

This clone was seen only a few times. This chain joins TRBV9 and TRBJ1-3; D gene ambiguous. Trimming left V 0 bases short and J 0 bases short, with 7 bases between. In germline, CDR1 is SGDLS, CDR2 YYNGEE. The CDR3 covers 15 residues. This CDR3 is CASSVVGNSGNTIYF. For the CDR3, the DNA is TGTGCCAGCAGCGTAGTGGGGAACTCTGGAAACACCATATATTTT.

The genes are TRBV27 and TRBJ2-1; D is ambiguous. Deletions cut 1 base from V and 4 bases from J, with 14 bases between. This CDR3 region has 16 residues. In germline, CDR1 is MNHEY, CDR2 SMNVEV (reference sequence). The CDR3 protein is CASSLLSRDLYNEQFF. In DNA, the CDR3 is TGTGCCAGCAGTTTATTGTCCAGAGACCTTTACAATGAGCAGTTCTTC.

The chain employs TRBV6-5 and TRBJ1-2, with D unclear. Germline V gene data show CDR1 as MNHEY and CDR2 as SVGAGI. The V and J ends lost 6 bases and 3 bases respectively, with 11 bases between them. The length of the CDR3 is 13 residues. The DNA for the CDR3 is TGTGCCAGCAGACCGCGGACGGACTATGGCTACACCTTC. It yields the protein CASRPRTDYGYTF.

The chain carries TRBV25-1 and TRBJ2-1, with 10 bases lining up with TRBD2. The CDR3 extends over 13 amino acids. Germline V gene data show CDR1 as MGHDK and CDR2 as SYGVNS. The trim removed 8 bases at V and 5 bases at J, leaving 3 bases unmatched. The CDR3 sequence is CASSSGSDNEQFF. The DNA of the CDR3 is TGTGCCAGCTCTAGCGGGAGTGACAATGAGCAGTTCTTC.